This entry lists 12 T cell receptor beta chains sequenced from one sample in a study of blood T cell repertoires in COVID-19. The method was immunoSEQ multiplex PCR; TCRdb's version includes in-frame clones alone and lacks a portion of them. Of about 370,000 clones listed, more than 80% are singletons. The sequenced sample was peripheral blood. Receptors originate from a woman aged 30 to 39 with COVID-19, enrolled during active disease.

In DNA form, the CDR3 reads TGTGCCAGCAGCTTGGAGGGCAGGGCTTCCCCCTACGAGCAGTACTTC. Translating it yields CASSLEGRASPYEQYF. The chain links TRBV5-4 to TRBJ2-7; D possibly corresponds to TRBD1 (5 bases). The CDR3 spans 16 residues. Between the trimmed V and J ends, which lost 0 bases and 2 bases, there was a span of 15 bases. From germline, CDR1 is SGHNT and CDR2 YYREEE (reference sequence).

This sequence joins TRBV7-2 and TRBJ2-3; the match to TRBD2 covers 9 bases. The CDR3 consists of 16 residues. Germline-derived CDR1 and CDR2 are SGHTA and FQGNSA. Trimming at V came to 2 bases and at J to 5 bases, leaving 8 bases not matched to a gene. DNA for the CDR3: TGTGCCAGCAGCTTACTGTGGCGGGAGGGCCAAGATACGCAGTATTTT. It encodes CASSLLWREGQDTQYF.

This clone has more than one count but fewer than ten. The chain carries TRBV9 and TRBJ2-1; D unclear. The CDR3 is made up of 14 amino acids. Germline V gives CDR1 SGDLS, CDR2 YYNGEE. Between the trimmed V and J ends, which lost 3 bases and 1 base, there was a span of 8 bases. The CDR3 loop reads CASSETSSYNEQFF. The DNA of the CDR3 is TGTGCCAGCAGCGAGACAAGTTCCTACAATGAGCAGTTCTTC.

The CDR3 is CASSLKGPGWNTEAFF. CDR3 coding DNA: TGTGCCAGCAGCTTAAAGGGCCCGGGGTGGAACACTGAAGCTTTCTTT. The gene calls are TRBV7-8 and TRBJ1-1, with no clear D. The germline V and J ends were trimmed by 2 bases and 1 base, with 14 bases remaining between them. The CDR3 is made up of 16 amino acids. In germline, CDR1 is SGHVS, CDR2 FQNEAQ.

Notes on this clone: An end of the junction differs from the germline gene, which may be a read error. The rearrangement uses TRBV6-2 or TRBV6-3 and TRBJ2-6; a possible D gene is TRBD1 (5 bases). Germline assignment: CDR1 MNHEY and CDR2 SVGEGT. The CDR3 is made up of 20 amino acids. CDR3 protein: CASTYPQVPRATSGANVLTF. The DNA of the CDR3 is TGTGCCAGCACTTACCCCCAAGTTCCCAGGGCAACCTCTGGGGCCAACGTCCTGACTTTC.

This clone occurred many times. The genes are TRBV19 and TRBJ1-6; no firm D call. The germline V gene encodes CDR1 LNHDA and CDR2 SQIVND (reference sequence). Trimming removed 8 bases from V and 0 bases from J, with 8 bases in between. This CDR3 comprises 14 residues. For the CDR3, the DNA is TGTGCCAGTCGAGGTAGCTCCTATAATTCACCCCTCCACTTT. Its translation is CASRGSSYNSPLHF.

V is TRBV6-2 or TRBV6-3 and J is TRBJ2-3; 7 bases align to TRBD2. Looked up from germline, CDR1 is MNHEY and CDR2 is SVGEGT. The CDR3 covers 17 residues. With 4 bases clipped from V and 4 bases from J, the junction kept 14 bases outside the gene matches. The CDR3 bases are TGTGCCAGCAGTTCCCCTATCCCGGCGGGAGACTCAGATACGCAGTATTTT. This encodes CASSSPIPAGDSDTQYF.

CDR3 residues: CASRRGCNYGYTF. In DNA, the CDR3 is TGTGCAAGTCGGCGAGGGTGTAACTATGGCTACACCTTC. The chain joins TRBV12-2 to TRBJ1-2. TRBV12-2 corresponds to a pseudogene. This CDR3 has 13 residues.

The rearrangement joins TRBV24-1 to TRBJ2-3; TRBD1 is a possible D gene (6 bases). V lost 1 base and J lost 2, with 9 bases in between. CDR3 length: 15 amino acids. Germline assignment: CDR1 KGHDR and CDR2 SFDVKD. The CDR3 region has the DNA TGTGCCACCAGTGATTTCGCAGGGGTCACAGATACGCAGTATTTT. Amino acids: CATSDFAGVTDTQYF.

As to this clone: In the same sample, other DNA sequences code for this CDR3. The gene calls are TRBV7-2 and TRBJ1-1; D ambiguous. Germline lookup yields CDR1 SGHTA and CDR2 FQGNSA. The CDR3 has 12 amino acids. The V and J ends lost 6 bases and 1 base respectively, with 6 bases between them. CDR3 in DNA: TGTGCCAGCAGTTCACAGAACACTGAAGCTTTCTTT. Translated, it gives CASSSQNTEAFF.

The rearrangement links TRBV3-1 (or the pseudogene TRBV3-2) to TRBJ2-2; 8 nucleotides match TRBD2. Germline values: CDR1 LGHDT, CDR2 YNNKEL (reference sequence). Losses at the gene ends were 8 bases for V and 6 bases for J; bases not matched to a gene: 11. The CDR3 extends over 15 amino acids. CDR3 protein: CASGGGPIWAGELFF. CDR3 coding DNA: TGTGCCAGCGGCGGGGGGCCAATCTGGGCCGGGGAGCTGTTTTTT.

This chain connects TRBV5-1 to TRBJ1-1; 9 bases fit TRBD1. The germline V gene encodes CDR1 SGHRS and CDR2 YFSETQ. The CDR3 is 16 residues long. J lost 2 bases, V lost 1 base, and 6 bases had no gene match. This CDR3 reads CASSLRGTGLNTEAFF. Written as DNA, the CDR3 is TGCGCCAGCAGCTTGCGGGGGACAGGGCTTAACACTGAAGCTTTCTTT.